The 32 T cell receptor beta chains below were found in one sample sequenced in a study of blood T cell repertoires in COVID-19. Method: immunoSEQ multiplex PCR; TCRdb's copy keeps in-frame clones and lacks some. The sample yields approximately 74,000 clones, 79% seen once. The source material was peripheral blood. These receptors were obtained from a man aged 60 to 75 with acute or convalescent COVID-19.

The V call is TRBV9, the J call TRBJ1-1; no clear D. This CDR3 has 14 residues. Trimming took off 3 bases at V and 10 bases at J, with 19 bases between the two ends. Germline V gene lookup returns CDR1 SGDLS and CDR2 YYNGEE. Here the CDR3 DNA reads TGTGCCAGCAGCGCCAACAGTCAGGCTATGATAGCTTTCTTT. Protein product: CASSANSQAMIAFF.

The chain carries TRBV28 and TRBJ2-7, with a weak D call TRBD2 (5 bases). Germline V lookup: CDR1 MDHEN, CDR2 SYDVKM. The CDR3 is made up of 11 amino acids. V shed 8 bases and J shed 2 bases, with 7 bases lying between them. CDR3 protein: CASAGTYEQYF. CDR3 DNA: TGTGCCAGCGCCGGGACCTACGAGCAGTACTTC. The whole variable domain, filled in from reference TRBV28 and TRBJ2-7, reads DVKVTQSSRYLVKRTGEKVFLECVQDMDHENMFWYRQDPGLGLRLIYFSYDVKMKEKGDIPEGYSVSREKKERFSLILESASTNQTSMYLCASAGTYEQYFGPGTRLTVT.

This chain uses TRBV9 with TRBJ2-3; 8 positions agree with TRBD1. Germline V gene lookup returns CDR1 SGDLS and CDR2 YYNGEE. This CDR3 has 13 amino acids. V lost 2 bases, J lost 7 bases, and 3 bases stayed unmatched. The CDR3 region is CASSVTGAYTQYF. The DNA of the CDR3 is TGTGCCAGCAGCGTGACAGGGGCGTATACGCAGTATTTT.

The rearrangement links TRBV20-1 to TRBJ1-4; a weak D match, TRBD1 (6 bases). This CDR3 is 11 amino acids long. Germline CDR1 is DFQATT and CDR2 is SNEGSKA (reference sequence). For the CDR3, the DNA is TGCAGGGCCACGTTACAGGGAAAACTGTTTTTT. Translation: CRATLQGKLFF.

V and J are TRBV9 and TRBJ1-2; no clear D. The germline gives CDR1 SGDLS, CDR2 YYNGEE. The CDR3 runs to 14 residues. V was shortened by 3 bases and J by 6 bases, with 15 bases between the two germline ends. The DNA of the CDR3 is TGTGCCAGCAGCGCCGCGGAGGCCGGCGATGGCTACACCTTC. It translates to CASSAAEAGDGYTF.

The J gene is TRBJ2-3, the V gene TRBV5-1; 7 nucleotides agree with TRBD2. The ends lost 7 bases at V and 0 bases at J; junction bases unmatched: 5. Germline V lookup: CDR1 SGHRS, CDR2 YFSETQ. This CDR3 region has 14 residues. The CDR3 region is CASQRGGSTDTQYF. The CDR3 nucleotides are TGCGCCAGCCAACGGGGAGGGAGCACAGATACGCAGTATTTT.

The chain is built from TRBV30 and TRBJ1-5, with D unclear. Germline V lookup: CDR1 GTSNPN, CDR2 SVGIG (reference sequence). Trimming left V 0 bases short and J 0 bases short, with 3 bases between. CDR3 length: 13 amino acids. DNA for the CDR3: TGTGCCTGGAGTGTCGGTAGCAATCAGCCCCAGCATTTT. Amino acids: CAWSVGSNQPQHF.

CDR3 nucleotides: TGTGCCTCAGGGTTTAACTATGGCTACACCTTC. Encoded protein: CASGFNYGYTF. The chain employs TRBV6-5 and TRBJ1-2; D may be TRBD1 (5 bases). The CDR3 contains 11 residues. Germline V gene sequence: CDR1 MNHEY, CDR2 SVGAGI. Trimming removed 11 bases from V and 1 base from J, with 8 bases in between.

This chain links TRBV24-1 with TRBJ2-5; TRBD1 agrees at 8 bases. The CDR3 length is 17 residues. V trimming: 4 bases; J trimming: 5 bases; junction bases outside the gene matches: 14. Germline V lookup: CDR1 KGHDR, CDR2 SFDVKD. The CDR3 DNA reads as TGTGCCACCAGTGACCCAAACAGGGGGACCAACGGGGAGACCCAGTACTTC. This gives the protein CATSDPNRGTNGETQYF.

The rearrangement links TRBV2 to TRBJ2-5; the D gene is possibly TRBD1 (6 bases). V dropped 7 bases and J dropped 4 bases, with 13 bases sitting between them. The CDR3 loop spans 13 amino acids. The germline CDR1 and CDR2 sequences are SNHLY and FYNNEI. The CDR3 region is CASKLEQGETQYF. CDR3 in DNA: TGTGCCAGCAAGTTAGAACAGGGAGAGACCCAGTACTTC. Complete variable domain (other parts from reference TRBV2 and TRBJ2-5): EPEVTQTPSHQVTQMGQEVILRCVPISNHLYFYWYRQILGQKVEFLVSFYNNEISEKSEIFDDQFSVERPDGSNFTLKIRSTKLEDSAMYFCASKLEQGETQYFGPGTRLLVL.

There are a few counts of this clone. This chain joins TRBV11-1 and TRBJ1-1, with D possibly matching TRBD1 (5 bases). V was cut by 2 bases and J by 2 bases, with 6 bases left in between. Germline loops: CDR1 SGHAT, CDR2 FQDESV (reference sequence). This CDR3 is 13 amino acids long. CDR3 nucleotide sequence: TGTGCCAGCAGCTTAACAGGCAACACTGAAGCTTTCTTT. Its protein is CASSLTGNTEAFF.

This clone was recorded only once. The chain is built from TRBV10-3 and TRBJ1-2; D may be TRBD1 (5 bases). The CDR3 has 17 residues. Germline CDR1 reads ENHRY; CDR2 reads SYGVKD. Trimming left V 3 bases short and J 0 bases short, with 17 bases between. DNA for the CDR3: TGTGCCATCAGTGATCGCGACAGATTGAGCTCTAACTATGGCTACACCTTC. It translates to CAISDRDRLSSNYGYTF.

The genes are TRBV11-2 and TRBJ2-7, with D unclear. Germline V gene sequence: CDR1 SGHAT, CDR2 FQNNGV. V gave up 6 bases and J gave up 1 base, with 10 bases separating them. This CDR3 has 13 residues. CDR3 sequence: CASRYPQSYEQYF. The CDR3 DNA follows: TGTGCCAGCAGGTACCCGCAGTCCTACGAGCAGTACTTC.

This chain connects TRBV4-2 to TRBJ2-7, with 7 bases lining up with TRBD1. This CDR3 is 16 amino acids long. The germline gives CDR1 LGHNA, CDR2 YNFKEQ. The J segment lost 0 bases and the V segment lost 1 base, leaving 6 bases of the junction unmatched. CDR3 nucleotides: TGTGCCAGCAGCCAAGCCTCACAGGGGCTCTCCTACGAGCAGTACTTC. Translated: CASSQASQGLSYEQYF.

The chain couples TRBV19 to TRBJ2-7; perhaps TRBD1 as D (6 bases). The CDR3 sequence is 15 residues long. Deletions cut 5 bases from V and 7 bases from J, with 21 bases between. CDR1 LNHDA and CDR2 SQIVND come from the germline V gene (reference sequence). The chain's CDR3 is CASSYQTTGLGEQYF. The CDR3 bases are TGTGCCAGTAGTTATCAGACGACAGGATTGGGGGAGCAGTACTTC.

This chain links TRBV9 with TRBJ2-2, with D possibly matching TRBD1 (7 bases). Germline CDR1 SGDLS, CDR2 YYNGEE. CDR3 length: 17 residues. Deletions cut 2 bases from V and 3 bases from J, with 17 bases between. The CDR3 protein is CASSVPRGGGYTGELFF. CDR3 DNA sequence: TGTGCCAGCAGCGTTCCCCGAGGAGGGGGCTACACCGGGGAGCTGTTTTTT.

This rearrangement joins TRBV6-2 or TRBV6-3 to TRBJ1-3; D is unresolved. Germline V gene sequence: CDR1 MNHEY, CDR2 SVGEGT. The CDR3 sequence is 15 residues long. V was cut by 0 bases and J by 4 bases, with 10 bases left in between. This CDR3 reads CASSYSSEPGNTIYF. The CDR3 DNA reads TGTGCCAGCAGTTACTCTAGCGAACCCGGAAACACCATATATTTT.

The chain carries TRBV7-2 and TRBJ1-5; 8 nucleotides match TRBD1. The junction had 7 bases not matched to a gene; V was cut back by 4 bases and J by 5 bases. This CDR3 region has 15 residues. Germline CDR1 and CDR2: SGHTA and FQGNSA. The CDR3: CASSSETGVHQPQHF. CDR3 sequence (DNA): TGTGCCAGCAGCTCCGAGACAGGGGTACATCAGCCCCAGCATTTT.

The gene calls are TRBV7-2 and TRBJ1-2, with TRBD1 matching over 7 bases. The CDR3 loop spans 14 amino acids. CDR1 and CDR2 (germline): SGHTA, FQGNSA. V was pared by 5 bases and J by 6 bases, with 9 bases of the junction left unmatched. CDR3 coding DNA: TGTGCCAGCAGCCTGAGGACAGGACCCGATGGCTACACCTTC. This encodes CASSLRTGPDGYTF.

CDR3 nucleotide sequence: TGTGCCTCCGGGACAGACGTTGACTACTATGGCTACACCTTC. It yields the protein CASGTDVDYYGYTF. The chain has TRBV7-8 and TRBJ1-2; 7 bases line up with TRBD1. In germline, CDR1 is SGHVS, CDR2 FQNEAQ. This CDR3 region has 14 residues. V lost 11 bases and J lost 3; bases outside the gene matches: 12.

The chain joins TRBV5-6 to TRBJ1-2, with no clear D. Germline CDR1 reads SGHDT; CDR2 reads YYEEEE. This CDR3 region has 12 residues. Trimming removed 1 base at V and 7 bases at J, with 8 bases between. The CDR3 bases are TGTGCCAGCAGCTTGTTGGCAATTGGCTACACCTTC. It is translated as CASSLLAIGYTF.

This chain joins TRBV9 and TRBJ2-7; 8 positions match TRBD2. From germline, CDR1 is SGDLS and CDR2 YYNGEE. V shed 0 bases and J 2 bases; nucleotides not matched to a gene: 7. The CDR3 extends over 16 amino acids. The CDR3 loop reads CASSVGGTSTAYEQYF. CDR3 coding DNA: TGTGCCAGCAGCGTAGGAGGGACTAGTACGGCCTACGAGCAGTACTTC.

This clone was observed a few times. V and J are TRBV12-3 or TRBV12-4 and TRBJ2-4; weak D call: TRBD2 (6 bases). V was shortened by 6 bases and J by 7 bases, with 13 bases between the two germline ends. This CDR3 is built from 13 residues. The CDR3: CASSRPGRNIQYF. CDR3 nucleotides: TGTGCCAGCAGCCGGCCAGGGAGGAACATTCAGTACTTC.

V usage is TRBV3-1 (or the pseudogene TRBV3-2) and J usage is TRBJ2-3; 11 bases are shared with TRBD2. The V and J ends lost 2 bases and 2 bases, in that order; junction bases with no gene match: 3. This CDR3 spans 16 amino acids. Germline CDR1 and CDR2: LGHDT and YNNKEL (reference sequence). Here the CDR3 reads CASSQLAGGYTDTQYF. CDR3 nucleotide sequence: TGTGCCAGCAGCCAACTAGCGGGGGGCTACACAGATACGCAGTATTTT.

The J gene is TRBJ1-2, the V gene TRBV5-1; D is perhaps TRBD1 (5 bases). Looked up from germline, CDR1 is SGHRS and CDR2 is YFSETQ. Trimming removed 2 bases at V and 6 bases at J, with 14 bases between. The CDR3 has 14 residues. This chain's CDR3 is CASSFSGRGNGYTF. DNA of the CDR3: TGCGCCAGCAGCTTTTCAGGCCGGGGGAATGGCTACACCTTC.

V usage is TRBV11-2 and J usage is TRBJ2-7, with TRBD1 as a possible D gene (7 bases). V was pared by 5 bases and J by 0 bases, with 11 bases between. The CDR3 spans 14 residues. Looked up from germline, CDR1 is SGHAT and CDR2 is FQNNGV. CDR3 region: CASSPRDSSYEQYF. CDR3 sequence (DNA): TGTGCCAGCAGCCCGCGGGACAGCTCCTACGAGCAGTACTTC.

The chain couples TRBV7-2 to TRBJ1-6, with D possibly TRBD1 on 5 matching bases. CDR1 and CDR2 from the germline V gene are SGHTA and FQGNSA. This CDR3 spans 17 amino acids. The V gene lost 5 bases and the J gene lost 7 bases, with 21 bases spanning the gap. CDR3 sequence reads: CASSGSWTGTRNSPLHF. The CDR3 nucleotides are TGTGCCAGCAGCGGTTCCTGGACTGGGACTCGCAATTCACCCCTCCACTTT.

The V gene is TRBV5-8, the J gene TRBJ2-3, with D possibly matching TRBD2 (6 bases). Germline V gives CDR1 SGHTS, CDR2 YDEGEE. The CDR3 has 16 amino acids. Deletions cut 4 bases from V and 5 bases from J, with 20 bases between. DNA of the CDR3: TGTGCCAGCAGCCCGAACGGGGGTGCAGGAAGAGATACGCAGTATTTT. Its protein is CASSPNGGAGRDTQYF.

CDR3: CASIKKGDRTEAFF. The CDR3 nucleotides are TGTGCCAGTATCAAAAAGGGGGATAGGACTGAAGCTTTCTTT. The rearrangement links TRBV6-5 to TRBJ1-1, with D possibly being TRBD1 (6 bases). Trimming removed 9 bases from V and 5 bases from J, with 19 bases in between. Germline V lookup: CDR1 MNHEY, CDR2 SVGAGI. This CDR3 spans 14 amino acids.

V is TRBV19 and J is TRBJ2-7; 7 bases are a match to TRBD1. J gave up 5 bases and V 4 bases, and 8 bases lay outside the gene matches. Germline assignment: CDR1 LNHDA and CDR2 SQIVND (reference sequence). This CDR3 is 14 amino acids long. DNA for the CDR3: TGTGCCAGTAGTACGCAGACAGGGTTCAACGAGCAGTACTTC. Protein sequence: CASSTQTGFNEQYF.

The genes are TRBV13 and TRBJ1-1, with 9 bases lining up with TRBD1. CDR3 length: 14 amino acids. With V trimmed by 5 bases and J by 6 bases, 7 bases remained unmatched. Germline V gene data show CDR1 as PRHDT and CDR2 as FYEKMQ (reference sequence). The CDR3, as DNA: TGTGCCAGCAGCGAGACAGGGGGGGTGGCTGAAGCTTTCTTT. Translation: CASSETGGVAEAFF.

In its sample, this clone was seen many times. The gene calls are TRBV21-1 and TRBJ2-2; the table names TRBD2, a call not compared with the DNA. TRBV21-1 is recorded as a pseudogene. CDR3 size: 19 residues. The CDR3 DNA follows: TGTGCCAGCAGCAAAGGCCCGGGACTAGCGGGGACCTCCACCGGGGAGCTGTTTTTT. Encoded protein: CASSKGPGLAGTSTGELFF.